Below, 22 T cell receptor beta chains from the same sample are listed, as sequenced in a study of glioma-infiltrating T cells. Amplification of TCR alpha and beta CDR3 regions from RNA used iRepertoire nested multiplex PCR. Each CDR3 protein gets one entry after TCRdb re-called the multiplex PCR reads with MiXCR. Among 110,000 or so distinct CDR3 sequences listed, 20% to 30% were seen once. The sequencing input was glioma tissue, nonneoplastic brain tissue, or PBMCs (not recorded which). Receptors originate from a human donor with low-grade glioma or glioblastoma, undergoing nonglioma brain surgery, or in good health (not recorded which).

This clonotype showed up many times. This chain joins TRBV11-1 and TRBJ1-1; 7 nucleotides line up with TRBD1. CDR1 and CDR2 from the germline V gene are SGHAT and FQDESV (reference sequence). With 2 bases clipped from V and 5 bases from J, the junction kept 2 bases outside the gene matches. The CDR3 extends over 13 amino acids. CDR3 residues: CASSLQGVTEAFF. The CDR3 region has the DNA TGTGCCAGCAGCTTACAGGGGGTTACTGAAGCTTTCTTT.

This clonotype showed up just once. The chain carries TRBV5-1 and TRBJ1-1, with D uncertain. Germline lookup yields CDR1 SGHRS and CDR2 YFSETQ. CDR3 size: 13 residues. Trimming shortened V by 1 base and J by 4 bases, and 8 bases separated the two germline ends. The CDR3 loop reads CASSLIGVTEAFF. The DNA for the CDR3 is TGCGCCAGCAGCTTGATCGGGGTCACTGAAGCTTTCTTT. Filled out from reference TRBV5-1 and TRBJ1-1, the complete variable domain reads KAGVTQTPRYLIKTRGQQVTLSCSPISGHRSVSWYQQTPGQGLQFLFEYFSETQRNKGNFPGRFSGRQFSNSRSEMNVSTLELGDSALYLCASSLIGVTEAFFGQGTRLTVV.

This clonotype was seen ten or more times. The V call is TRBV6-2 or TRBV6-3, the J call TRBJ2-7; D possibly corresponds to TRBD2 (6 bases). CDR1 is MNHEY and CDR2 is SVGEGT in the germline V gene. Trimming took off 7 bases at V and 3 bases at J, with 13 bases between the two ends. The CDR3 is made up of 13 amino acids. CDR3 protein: CASNQRERYEQYF. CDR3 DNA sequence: TGTGCCAGCAACCAACGGGAGCGCTACGAGCAGTACTTC.

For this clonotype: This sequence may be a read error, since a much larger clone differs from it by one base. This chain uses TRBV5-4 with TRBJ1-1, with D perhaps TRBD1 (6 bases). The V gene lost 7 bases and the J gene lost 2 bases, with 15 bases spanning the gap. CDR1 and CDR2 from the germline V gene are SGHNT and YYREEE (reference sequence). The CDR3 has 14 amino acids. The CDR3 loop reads CASFRGRLNTEAFF. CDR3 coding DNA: TGTGCCAGCTTCAGGGGCAGACTTAACACTGAAGCTTTCTTT.

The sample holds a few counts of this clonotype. CDR3 sequence reads: CASKSRQDSPLHF. DNA for the CDR3: TGTGCCAGTAAGAGCCGGCAGGACTCACCCCTCCACTTT. The chain carries TRBV19 and TRBJ1-6; D unresolved. This CDR3 spans 13 amino acids. V lost 7 bases, J lost 10 bases, and 14 bases lay in between. Germline CDR1 LNHDA, CDR2 SQIVND (reference sequence). Complete variable domain (other parts from reference TRBV19 and TRBJ1-6): DGGITQSPKYLFRKEGQNVTLSCEQNLNHDAMYWYRQDPGQGLRLIYYSQIVNDFQKGDIAEGYSVSREKKESFPLTVTSAQKNPTAFYLCASKSRQDSPLHFGNGTRLTVT.

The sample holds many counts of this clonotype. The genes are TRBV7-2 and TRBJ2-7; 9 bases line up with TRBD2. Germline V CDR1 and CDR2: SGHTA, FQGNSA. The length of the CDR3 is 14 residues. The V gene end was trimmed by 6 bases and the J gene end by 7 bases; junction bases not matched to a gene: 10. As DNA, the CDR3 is TGTGCCAGCAGTTTTAGCGGGAGTCGTCGTGAGCAGTACTTC. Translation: CASSFSGSRREQYF.

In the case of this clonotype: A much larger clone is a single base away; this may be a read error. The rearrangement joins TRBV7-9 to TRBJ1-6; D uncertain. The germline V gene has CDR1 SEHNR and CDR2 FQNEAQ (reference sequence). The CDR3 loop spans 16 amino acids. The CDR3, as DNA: TGTGCCAGCAGCTTAGCCGGGAGCTCCTATAATTCACCCATCCACTTT. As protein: CASSLAGSSYNSPIHF.

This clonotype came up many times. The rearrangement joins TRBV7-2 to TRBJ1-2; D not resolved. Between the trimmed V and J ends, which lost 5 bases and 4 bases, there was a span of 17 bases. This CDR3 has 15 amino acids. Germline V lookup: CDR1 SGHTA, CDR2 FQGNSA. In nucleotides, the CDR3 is TGTGCCAGCAGCCCCGGTTCTGGAGGTACCTATGGCTACACCTTC. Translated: CASSPGSGGTYGYTF.

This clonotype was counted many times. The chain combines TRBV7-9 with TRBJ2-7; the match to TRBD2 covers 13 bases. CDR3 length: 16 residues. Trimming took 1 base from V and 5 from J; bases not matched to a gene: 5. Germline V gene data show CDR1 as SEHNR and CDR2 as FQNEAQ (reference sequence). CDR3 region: CASSLGLAGGGDEQYF. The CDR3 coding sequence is TGTGCCAGCAGCTTAGGACTAGCGGGAGGAGGCGACGAGCAGTACTTC.

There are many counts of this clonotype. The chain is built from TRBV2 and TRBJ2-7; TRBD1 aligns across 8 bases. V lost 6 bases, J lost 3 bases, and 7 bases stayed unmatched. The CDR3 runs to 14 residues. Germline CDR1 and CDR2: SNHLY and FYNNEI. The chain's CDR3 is CASSRTGTLYEQYF. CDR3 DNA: TGTGCCAGCAGCCGGACAGGGACCCTCTACGAGCAGTACTTC.

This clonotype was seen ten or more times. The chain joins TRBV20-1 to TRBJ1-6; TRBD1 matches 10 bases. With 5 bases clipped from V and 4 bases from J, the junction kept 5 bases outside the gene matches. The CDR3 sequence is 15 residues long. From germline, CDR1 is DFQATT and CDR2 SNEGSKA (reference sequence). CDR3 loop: CSARQGAAYNSPLHF. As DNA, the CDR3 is TGCAGTGCTCGACAGGGGGCGGCTTATAATTCACCCCTCCACTTT.

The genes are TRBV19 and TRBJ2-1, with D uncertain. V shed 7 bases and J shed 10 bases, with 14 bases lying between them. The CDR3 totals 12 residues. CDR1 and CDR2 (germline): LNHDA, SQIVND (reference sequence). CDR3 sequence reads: CASTSKGLEQFF. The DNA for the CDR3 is TGTGCCAGTACGTCGAAGGGATTGGAGCAGTTCTTC.

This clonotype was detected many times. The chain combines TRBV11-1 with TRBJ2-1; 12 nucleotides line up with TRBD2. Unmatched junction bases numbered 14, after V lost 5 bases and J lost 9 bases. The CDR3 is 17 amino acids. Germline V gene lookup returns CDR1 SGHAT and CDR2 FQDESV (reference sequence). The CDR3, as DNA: TGTGCCAGCAGCCCGACTAGCGGGAGCTATATGCGGGGTGAGCAGTTCTTC. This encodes CASSPTSGSYMRGEQFF.

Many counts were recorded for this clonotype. CDR3 in DNA: TGTGCCAGCTCCTCGGGGGATCCCAGCGAGCAGTACTTC. Protein: CASSSGDPSEQYF. The chain combines TRBV7-9 with TRBJ2-7; a weak D match, TRBD2 (6 bases). V was trimmed by 8 bases and J by 6 bases, leaving 17 bases between them. Germline V CDR1 and CDR2: SEHNR, FQNEAQ (reference sequence). This CDR3 is 13 amino acids long.

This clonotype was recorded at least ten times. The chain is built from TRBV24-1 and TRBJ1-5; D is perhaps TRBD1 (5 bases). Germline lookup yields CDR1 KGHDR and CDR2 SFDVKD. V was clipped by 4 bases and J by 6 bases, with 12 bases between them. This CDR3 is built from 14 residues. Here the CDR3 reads CATSDIRGSQPQHF. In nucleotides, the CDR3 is TGTGCCACCAGTGACATTAGGGGTAGTCAGCCCCAGCATTTT.

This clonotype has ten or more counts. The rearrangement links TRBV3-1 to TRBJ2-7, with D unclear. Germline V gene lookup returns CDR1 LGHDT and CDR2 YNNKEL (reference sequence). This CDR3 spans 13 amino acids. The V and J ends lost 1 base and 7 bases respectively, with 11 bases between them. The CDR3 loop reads CASSQVAGIEQYF. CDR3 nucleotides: TGTGCCAGCAGCCAAGTGGCTGGGATTGAGCAGTACTTC.

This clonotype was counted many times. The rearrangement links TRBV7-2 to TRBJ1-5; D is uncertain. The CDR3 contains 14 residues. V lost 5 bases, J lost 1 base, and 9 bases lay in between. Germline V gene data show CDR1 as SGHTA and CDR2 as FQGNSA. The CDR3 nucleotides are TGTGCCAGCAGCCCGTTCGGCAGCAATCAGCCCCAGCATTTT. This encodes CASSPFGSNQPQHF.

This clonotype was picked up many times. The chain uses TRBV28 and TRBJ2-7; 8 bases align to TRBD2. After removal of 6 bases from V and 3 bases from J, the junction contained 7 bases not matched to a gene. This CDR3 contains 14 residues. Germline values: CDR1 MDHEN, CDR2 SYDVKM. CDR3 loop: CASSPPGLGYEQYF. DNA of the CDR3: TGTGCCAGCAGCCCACCGGGACTAGGCTACGAGCAGTACTTC.

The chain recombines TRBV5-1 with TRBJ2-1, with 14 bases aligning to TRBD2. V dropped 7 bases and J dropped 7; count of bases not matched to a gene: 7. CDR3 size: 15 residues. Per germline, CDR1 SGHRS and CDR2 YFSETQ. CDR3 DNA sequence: TGCGCCAGCGGCTCCCGACTAGCGGGAGGGAATGAGCAGTTCTTC. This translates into CASGSRLAGGNEQFF.

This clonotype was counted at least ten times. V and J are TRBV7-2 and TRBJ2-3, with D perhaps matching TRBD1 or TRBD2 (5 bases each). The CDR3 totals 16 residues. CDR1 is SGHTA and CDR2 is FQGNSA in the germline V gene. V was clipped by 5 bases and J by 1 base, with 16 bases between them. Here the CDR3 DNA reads TGTGCCAGCAGCAGAGTAGGGACGGCGGGCACAGATACGCAGTATTTT. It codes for CASSRVGTAGTDTQYF. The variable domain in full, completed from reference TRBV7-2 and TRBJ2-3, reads GAGVSQSPSNKVTEKGKDVELRCDPISGHTALYWYRQSLGQGLEFLIYFQGNSAPDKSGLPSDRFSAERTGGSVSTLTIQRTQQEDSAVYLCASSRVGTAGTDTQYFGPGTRLTVL.

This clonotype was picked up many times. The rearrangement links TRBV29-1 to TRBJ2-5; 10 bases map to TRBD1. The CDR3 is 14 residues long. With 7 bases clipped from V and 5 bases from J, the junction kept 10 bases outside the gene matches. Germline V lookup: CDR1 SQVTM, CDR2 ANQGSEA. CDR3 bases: TGCAGCGCGGGGACAGGGGCCCTTCCGGAGACCCAGTACTTC. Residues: CSAGTGALPETQYF.

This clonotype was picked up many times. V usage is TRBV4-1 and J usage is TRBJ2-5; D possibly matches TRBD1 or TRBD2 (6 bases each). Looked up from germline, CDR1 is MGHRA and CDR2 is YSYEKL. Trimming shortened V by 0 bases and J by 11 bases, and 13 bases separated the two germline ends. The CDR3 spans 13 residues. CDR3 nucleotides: TGCGCCAGCAGCCAAGATCACCGGGGGCAACAGTACTTC. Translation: CASSQDHRGQQYF.